Listed here are 2 T cell receptor beta chains from one sample, sequenced in a study of blood T cell repertoires in COVID-19. Measured with immunoSEQ multiplex PCR; TCRdb has only the in-frame clones, and not every one. The data contain about 24,000 clones, 86% of them singletons. The specimen sequenced was peripheral blood. These receptor sequences come from a human donor with active COVID-19. The donor label of this sample is uncertain.

The chain uses TRBV21-1 and TRBJ2-7; the table names TRBD1, a call not compared with the DNA. TRBV21-1 is recorded as a pseudogene. The CDR3 is 15 residues long. CDR3 protein: CASSKGKAGIYEQYF. CDR3 sequence (DNA): TGTGCCAGCAGCAAAGGTAAGGCAGGGATCTACGAGCAGTACTTC.

The CDR3 DNA follows: TGTGCCGGTTCACAGATGAACACCGGGGAGCTGTTTTTT. Translation gives CAGSQMNTGELFF. The chain is built from TRBV7-9 and TRBJ2-2; D uncertain. V was pared by 11 bases and J by 1 base, with 11 bases between. The CDR3 length is 13 residues. CDR1 SEHNR and CDR2 FQNEAQ come from the germline V gene (reference sequence).